Detailed here is one TCR beta chain. The antigen remains unidentified. PCR was performed using 60 Vbeta and 13 Jbeta primers. TCRdb's table, derived via immunoSEQ multiplex PCR, lists solely in-frame clones and lacks some. In the table there are 83,000 or so clones, around 74% of which are singletons. This specimen comes from a study of cytomegalovirus exposure and HLA in healthy donors. Overall study findings and caveats: TCR beta sequences reportedly predicted most subjects' HLA-A and HLA-B alleles accurately.

Germline lookup yields CDR1 SEHNR and CDR2 FQNEAQ (reference sequence). Trimming took 3 bases from V and 1 from J, leaving 4 bases between them. The CDR3 runs 12 residues. What was sequenced was PBMCs. The receptor comes from a man younger than 40 in good health and CMV-seropositive. This rearrangement joins TRBV7-9 to TRBJ2-7; D gene uncertain. The CDR3 DNA sequence: TGTGCCAGCAGCTTTGCGTCCTACGAGCAGTACTTC. The encoded protein is CASSFASYEQYF.